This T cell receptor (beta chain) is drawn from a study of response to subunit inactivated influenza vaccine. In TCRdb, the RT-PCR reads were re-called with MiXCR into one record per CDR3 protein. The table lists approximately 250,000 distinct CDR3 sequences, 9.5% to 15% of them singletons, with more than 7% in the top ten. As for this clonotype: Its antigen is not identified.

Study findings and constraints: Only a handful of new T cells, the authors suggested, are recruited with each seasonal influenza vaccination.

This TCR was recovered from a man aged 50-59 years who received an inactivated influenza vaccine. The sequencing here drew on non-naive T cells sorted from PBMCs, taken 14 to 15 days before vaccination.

The CDR3 region has the DNA TGCGCCAGCAGCCAAGATATGGGAGGGGCTGGAAACACCATATATTTT. Translating gives CASSQDMGGAGNTIYF. The chain joins TRBV4-3 to TRBJ1-3; a possible D gene is TRBD1 (5 bases). This CDR3 region has 16 residues. Between the trimmed V and J ends, which lost 0 bases and 2 bases, there was a span of 11 bases. Per the germline V gene, CDR1 is LGHNA and CDR2 is YSLEER.